The 28 T cell receptor beta chains presented below share a single source sample, sequenced in a study of shared clonotypes between healthy human individuals. This table comes from immunoSEQ multiplex PCR, and its TCRdb copy is limited to in-frame clones, with some not included. This sample has roughly 2.2 million clones, with 85% to 95% found just once. Material: naive CD4+ T cells from PBMCs. As to subset: CD45RA+ positively selected. These receptors originate from a man younger than 35 in good health. Some clones in this sample may be carry-over from other donors' samples.

This chain joins TRBV19 and TRBJ1-1, with D unresolved. This CDR3 contains 16 residues. Trimming pared 6 bases from V and 0 bases from J, leaving 17 bases between. Germline CDR1 and CDR2: LNHDA and SQIVND (reference sequence). This CDR3 is CASRLRRRPMNTEAFF. CDR3 in DNA: TGTGCCAGTAGGTTGCGGAGGCGTCCCATGAACACTGAAGCTTTCTTT.

This clone was seen a few times. The V gene is TRBV6-1, the J gene TRBJ2-1; 15 nucleotides match TRBD2. Trimming took 6 bases from V and 4 from J; bases not matched to a gene: 7. Germline CDR1 is MNHNS and CDR2 is SASEGT. The CDR3 consists of 17 residues. In nucleotides, the CDR3 is TGTGCCAGCAGAGAAATCGGGACTAGCGGGAGGTACAATGAGCAGTTCTTC. Translated: CASREIGTSGRYNEQFF.

The chain uses TRBV11-2 and TRBJ2-5; weak D call: TRBD2 (5 bases). Germline V gene sequence: CDR1 SGHAT, CDR2 FQNNGV. V gave up 8 bases and J gave up 0 bases, with 19 bases separating them. The CDR3 length is 16 residues. The CDR3 loop reads CASSKRISTYQETQYF. CDR3 nucleotides: TGTGCCAGCTCTAAGCGGATCTCCACTTACCAAGAGACCCAGTACTTC.

V usage is TRBV10-3 and J usage is TRBJ2-3; 7 bases line up with TRBD1. Germline V gives CDR1 ENHRY, CDR2 SYGVKD. The CDR3 covers 16 residues. After removal of 7 bases from V and 4 bases from J, the junction contained 14 bases not matched to a gene. This CDR3 is CAITSGETGYSDTQYF. CDR3 nucleotides: TGTGCCATCACCTCGGGCGAGACAGGGTATTCAGATACGCAGTATTTT.

The genes are TRBV6-1 and TRBJ1-5, with D unclear. Germline CDR1 reads MNHNS; CDR2 reads SASEGT. The CDR3 is made up of 13 amino acids. Trimming cost V 6 bases and J 2 bases, with 8 bases left between them. CDR3 residues: CASRSDGNQPQHF. The CDR3 coding sequence is TGTGCCAGCAGATCGGATGGCAATCAGCCCCAGCATTTT.

On this clone: Different DNA sequences within this sample yield the same CDR3. The chain links TRBV5-1 to TRBJ1-3; D might be TRBD1 (6 bases). V was shortened by 4 bases and J by 2 bases, with 10 bases between the two germline ends. In germline, CDR1 is SGHRS, CDR2 YFSETQ. The CDR3 has 14 amino acids. The CDR3 sequence is CASSPTGAGNTIYF. The CDR3 DNA reads as TGCGCCAGCAGCCCGACAGGAGCTGGAAACACCATATATTTT.

This clone was detected only once. The chain combines TRBV4-2 with TRBJ1-2, with D possibly TRBD1 on 5 matching bases. Germline CDR1 is LGHNA and CDR2 is YNFKEQ. CDR3 length: 16 residues. V shed 2 bases and J shed 2 bases, with 15 bases lying between them. CDR3: CASSQPDSRGNYGYTF. DNA of the CDR3: TGTGCCAGCAGCCAACCCGACTCCCGGGGGAACTATGGCTACACCTTC.

This clone was seen just once. This chain's CDR3 is CASSLNIGGNQPQHF. The CDR3 DNA is TGTGCCAGCAGCTTGAACATTGGGGGCAATCAGCCCCAGCATTTT. The chain joins TRBV7-2 to TRBJ1-5; D ambiguous. The CDR3 length is 15 residues. Trimming pared 3 bases from V and 2 bases from J, leaving 11 bases between. Germline CDR1 and CDR2: SGHTA and FQGNSA.

The gene calls are TRBV18 and TRBJ2-3, with 11 bases matching TRBD2. The CDR3 is 16 residues long. Germline V gene data show CDR1 as KGHSH and CDR2 as LQKENI. The trim removed 3 bases at V and 5 bases at J, leaving 7 bases unmatched. The CDR3 DNA sequence: TGTGCCAGCTCACCCCCACTAGCGGGAGTTGGAGATACGCAGTATTTT. It is translated as CASSPPLAGVGDTQYF.

The chain employs TRBV7-9 and TRBJ1-4, with 8 bases matching TRBD1. Trimming at V came to 6 bases and at J to 5 bases, leaving 5 bases not matched to a gene. Germline CDR1 is SEHNR and CDR2 is FQNEAQ (reference sequence). CDR3 length: 14 amino acids. Here the CDR3 reads CASRNRDRNEKLFF. Here the CDR3 DNA reads TGTGCCAGCAGAAATCGGGACAGGAATGAAAAACTGTTTTTT. Drawing the rest from reference TRBV7-9 and TRBJ1-4, the complete variable domain is DTGVSQNPRHKITKRGQNVTFRCDPISEHNRLYWYRQTLGQGPEFLTYFQNEAQLEKSRLLSDRFSAERPKGSFSTLEIQRTEQGDSAMYLCASRNRDRNEKLFFGSGTQLSVL.

The CDR3 DNA is TGTGCCAGCAGCCCGGGGGCTTTACGAAACACCATATATTTT. Translated, it gives CASSPGALRNTIYF. This sequence joins TRBV7-9 and TRBJ1-3; tentatively, D is TRBD1 (6 bases). This CDR3 is 14 amino acids long. CDR1 is SEHNR and CDR2 is FQNEAQ in the germline V gene (reference sequence). Deletions cut 5 bases from V and 5 bases from J, with 13 bases between.

This rearrangement joins TRBV14 to TRBJ2-7; 9 positions agree with TRBD1. Per the germline V gene, CDR1 is SGHDN and CDR2 is FVKESK. This CDR3 region has 16 residues. Trimming at V came to 0 bases and at J to 12 bases, leaving 15 bases not matched to a gene. CDR3 residues: CASSQDLPGQGLFRYF. The CDR3, as DNA: TGTGCCAGCAGCCAAGACTTACCGGGACAGGGTCTTTTCCGGTACTTC.

V gene TRBV7-9 combines with J gene TRBJ2-1; 7 bases are a match to TRBD1. CDR3 size: 13 residues. The germline V gene has CDR1 SEHNR and CDR2 FQNEAQ (reference sequence). The V segment lost 4 bases and the J segment 8 bases; nucleotides outside the gene matches: 5. CDR3 in DNA: TGTGCCAGCAGCTCGACAGGGAGCTATGAGCAGTTCTTC. Amino acids: CASSSTGSYEQFF.

The chain uses TRBV5-6 and TRBJ2-7; D uncertain. The CDR3 contains 13 residues. V was cut by 3 bases and J by 3 bases, with 10 bases left in between. In germline, CDR1 is SGHDT, CDR2 YYEEEE. The DNA of the CDR3 is TGTGCCAGCAGCTCAAGGTCCTTCTACGAGCAGTACTTC. Amino acid sequence: CASSSRSFYEQYF.

In regard to this clone: In the same sample, other DNA sequences code for this CDR3. This chain connects TRBV5-1 to TRBJ2-1, with TRBD2 matching over 8 bases. Trimming took 7 bases from V and 0 from J; bases not matched to a gene: 3. Germline lookup yields CDR1 SGHRS and CDR2 YFSETQ. This CDR3 has 14 residues. CDR3 DNA sequence: TGCGCCAGCGGCAGCGGGAGCTCCTACAATGAGCAGTTCTTC. Translation: CASGSGSSYNEQFF.

The chain has TRBV28 and TRBJ2-7; D perhaps matches TRBD2 (5 bases). The CDR3 has 14 residues. CDR1 is MDHEN and CDR2 is SYDVKM in the germline V gene. Between the trimmed V and J ends, which lost 5 bases and 11 bases, there was a span of 22 bases. CDR3 DNA: TGTGCCAGCAGTGCCCTAGCAGGTACTCAAGAGGAGTACTTC. Translation gives CASSALAGTQEEYF.

V gene TRBV5-1 combines with J gene TRBJ2-2; maybe TRBD2 (6 bases). V lost 5 bases and J lost 3, with 17 bases in between. From germline, CDR1 is SGHRS and CDR2 YFSETQ. This CDR3 has 16 residues. The CDR3 sequence is CASSQDGGRDTGELFF. The CDR3 region has the DNA TGCGCCAGCAGTCAGGACGGGGGAAGAGACACCGGGGAGCTGTTTTTT.

The chain recombines TRBV7-9 with TRBJ2-7; 7 bases line up with TRBD1. Unmatched junction bases numbered 6, after V lost 5 bases and J lost 5 bases. The CDR3 has 13 amino acids. Germline V CDR1 and CDR2: SEHNR, FQNEAQ (reference sequence). CDR3 residues: CASSRFGTDEQYF. CDR3 sequence (DNA): TGTGCCAGCAGCCGATTCGGGACAGACGAGCAGTACTTC.

The chain joins TRBV28 to TRBJ1-6; no clear D. This CDR3 spans 13 amino acids. CDR1 and CDR2 (germline): MDHEN, SYDVKM. V lost 6 bases, J lost 8 bases, and 11 bases lay in between. CDR3 sequence (DNA): TGTGCCAGCAGCCCATACTTATATTCACCCCTCCACTTT. The encoded protein is CASSPYLYSPLHF.

This chain links TRBV7-2 with TRBJ1-1, with no clear D. The CDR3 is 15 amino acids. CDR1 and CDR2 (germline): SGHTA, FQGNSA. The ends were cut back, 1 base at V and 0 bases at J, with 9 bases in the middle. The CDR3 DNA sequence: TGTGCCAGCAGCTTAGAGCCCTTACTGAACACTGAAGCTTTCTTT. Translation: CASSLEPLLNTEAFF.

The V and J genes are TRBV28 and TRBJ1-4, with D possibly matching TRBD1 (5 bases). V lost 3 bases, J lost 4 bases, and 12 bases lay in between. The CDR3 loop spans 15 amino acids. Germline CDR1 MDHEN, CDR2 SYDVKM. The CDR3 region is CASSFRQGLNEKLFF. CDR3 nucleotide sequence: TGTGCCAGCAGTTTCAGGCAGGGTCTTAATGAAAAACTGTTTTTT.

The chain combines TRBV19 with TRBJ2-7, with D possibly called TRBD1 or TRBD2 (5 bases each). This CDR3 is 15 amino acids long. Trimming took 5 bases from V and 2 from J, leaving 16 bases between them. The germline V gene has CDR1 LNHDA and CDR2 SQIVND (reference sequence). CDR3 in amino acids: CASSASGTGTYEQYF. The CDR3 coding sequence is TGTGCCAGTAGTGCTTCCGGGACCGGAACCTACGAGCAGTACTTC.

This clone has a single count. Other DNA sequences in the same sample also yield this CDR3. CDR3 sequence (DNA): TGCAGTGCTCGAGCCAACGAGCAGTACTTC. Translated, it gives CSARANEQYF. This sequence joins TRBV20-1 and TRBJ2-7; D gene unclear. V lost 5 bases and J lost 5, with 7 bases in between. CDR1 is DFQATT, CDR2 SNEGSKA, per germline (reference sequence). The CDR3 length is 10 residues.

J is TRBJ1-1 and V is TRBV10-1, with TRBD1 identical over 11 bases. Germline CDR1 and CDR2: WNHNN and SYGVQD (reference sequence). V lost 8 bases and J lost 3; bases outside the gene matches: 5. The CDR3 is 14 residues long. In DNA form, the CDR3 reads TGCGCCAGCGGACCGGGACAGGGGGACACTGAAGCTTTCTTT. Residues: CASGPGQGDTEAFF.

The chain employs TRBV11-2 and TRBJ2-2; D is undetermined. The CDR3 has 14 amino acids. CDR1 is SGHAT, CDR2 FQNNGV, per germline. The germline V and J ends were trimmed by 2 bases and 3 bases, with 7 bases remaining between them. CDR3 nucleotides: TGTGCCAGCAGCTTACCCCGGGACACCGGGGAGCTGTTTTTT. Amino acid sequence: CASSLPRDTGELFF.

The genes are TRBV5-1 and TRBJ1-2, with D perhaps matching TRBD1 (6 bases). Germline V lookup: CDR1 SGHRS, CDR2 YFSETQ. Trimming cost V 1 base and J 8 bases, with 18 bases left between them. CDR3 length equals 15 residues. In DNA, the CDR3 is TGCGCCAGCAGCTTGCCCCTAGGGGGGACGGCCGGCTACACCTTC. The encoded protein is CASSLPLGGTAGYTF.

This clone has only one observation. V gene TRBV28 combines with J gene TRBJ2-7; 8 nucleotides agree with TRBD1. Germline lookup yields CDR1 MDHEN and CDR2 SYDVKM. The CDR3 covers 18 residues. V gave up 6 bases and J gave up 2 bases; unmatched junction bases: 18. CDR3 residues: CASSSPALGQGGAYEQYF. The CDR3, as DNA: TGTGCCAGCAGCTCTCCTGCCCTTGGACAGGGCGGGGCCTACGAGCAGTACTTC.

This rearrangement joins TRBV21-1 to TRBJ2-2; the D call of TRBD1 is as the table states it, not checked on the DNA. TRBV21-1 is a pseudogene segment. This CDR3 has 18 residues. CDR3 amino acids: CASSKGASGTGDTGELFF. CDR3 in DNA: TGTGCCAGCAGCAAGGGCGCGTCCGGGACAGGGGACACCGGGGAGCTGTTTTTT.